The 7 T cell receptor beta chains below were found in one sample sequenced in a study of PD-L1 blockade in urothelial cancer. Sequencing used immunoSEQ multiplex PCR; TCRdb keeps in-frame clones, though not all of them. The sample lists around 66,000 clones; about nine tenths were seen once. Stated time point: peripheral blood 6 weeks after treatment start. This material consisted of PBMCs, taken around atezolizumab (anti-PD-L1) treatment. Source of these receptors: a man aged 55 to 70 with urothelial cancer.

The chain employs TRBV28 and TRBJ2-7, with D unresolved. The V end lost 10 bases, the J end lost 7 bases, and 23 bases lay between the germline ends. Germline V CDR1 and CDR2: MDHEN, SYDVKM. This CDR3 has 14 residues. The CDR3 nucleotides read TGTGCCACACGGCGGAGAACCGAGATTTCGGAGCAGTACTTC. Amino acid sequence: CATRRRTEISEQYF.

The gene calls are TRBV19 and TRBJ2-1; 7 positions agree with TRBD1. V gave up 3 bases and J gave up 9 bases; unmatched junction bases: 8. Germline lookup yields CDR1 LNHDA and CDR2 SQIVND (reference sequence). The CDR3 has 14 amino acids. The CDR3: CASSIIDRASEQFF. DNA for the CDR3: TGTGCCAGTAGTATCATCGACAGGGCTAGTGAGCAGTTCTTC. Drawing the rest from reference TRBV19 and TRBJ2-1, the complete variable domain is DGGITQSPKYLFRKEGQNVTLSCEQNLNHDAMYWYRQDPGQGLRLIYYSQIVNDFQKGDIAEGYSVSREKKESFPLTVTSAQKNPTAFYLCASSIIDRASEQFFGPGTRLTVL.

V and J are TRBV7-9 and TRBJ2-5, with D possibly TRBD1 on 5 matching bases. The CDR3 has 15 amino acids. Trimming took off 0 bases at V and 2 bases at J, with 10 bases between the two ends. From germline, CDR1 is SEHNR and CDR2 FQNEAQ (reference sequence). The CDR3: CASSLARSGQETQYF. The CDR3 DNA reads as TGTGCCAGCAGCTTAGCGCGGTCAGGGCAAGAGACCCAGTACTTC.

The V gene is TRBV25-1, the J gene TRBJ2-7; 8 positions agree with TRBD1. Per germline, CDR1 MGHDK and CDR2 SYGVNS. Trimming at V came to 5 bases and at J to 2 bases, leaving 8 bases not matched to a gene. The CDR3 extends over 15 amino acids. CDR3 in amino acids: CASSPGQGGTYEQYF. The CDR3, as DNA: TGTGCCAGCAGTCCTGGACAGGGTGGGACCTACGAGCAGTACTTC.

The rearrangement uses TRBV11-3 and TRBJ1-3; 12 bases agree with TRBD1. The CDR3 runs to 18 residues. Per the germline V gene, CDR1 is SGHNT and CDR2 is YENEEA. V gave up 5 bases and J gave up 4 bases; unmatched junction bases: 12. As DNA, the CDR3 is TGTGCCAGCAGCCCCGTCCCGGGACAGGGGGCAAGAGGAAACACCATATATTTT. It yields the protein CASSPVPGQGARGNTIYF.

This sequence joins TRBV7-2 and TRBJ1-1, with D hard to call. The CDR3 is 15 residues long. V was shortened by 2 bases and J by 4 bases, with 14 bases between the two germline ends. CDR1 and CDR2 (germline): SGHTA, FQGNSA. Written as DNA, the CDR3 is TGTGCCAGCAGCTTATTCGACCTAGTTTCCACTGAAGCTTTCTTT. Translation gives CASSLFDLVSTEAFF.

The chain carries TRBV5-6 and TRBJ1-6, with D maybe TRBD1 (5 bases). CDR3 size: 18 residues. V gave up 4 bases and J gave up 4 bases, with 21 bases separating them. Germline assignment: CDR1 SGHDT and CDR2 YYEEEE. This CDR3 is CASSPAAGIAAYNSPLHF. The CDR3 DNA sequence: TGTGCCAGCAGCCCCGCCGCAGGGATCGCCGCTTATAATTCACCCCTCCACTTT.